This T cell receptor beta chain stems from a study of T cells in tuberculosis. Sorting used thawed, overnight-rested PBMC stained with anti-CD3, a viability dye and GMM-loaded CD1B tetramer. The lipid loaded on the CD1B tetramers was C32 glucose monomycolate from Rhodococcus equi. This CDR3 spans 18 amino acids. Deletions cut 0 bases from V and 6 bases from J, with 24 bases between. Germline loops: CDR1 GTSNPN, CDR2 SVGIG (reference sequence). General study points: The stringent gate may have excluded weak CD1B-GMM tetramer binders.

Using immunoSEQ multiplex PCR, the repertoire was profiled, and TCRdb retains in-frame clones only, with some absent. The sample contains 55,000 to 60,000 clones, roughly 88% of which appear only once. The sequenced material came from CD1b-GMM tetramer-negative cells sorted from PBMCs. The chain uses TRBV30 and TRBJ2-1; TRBD1 is a possible D gene (7 bases). This receptor was identified in an adult woman with latent tuberculosis. CDR3 DNA sequence: TGTGCCTGGAGTGTCTGGTTAGGTCGGAGGGGGCCTATCAATGAGCAGTTCTTC. The encoded protein is CAWSVWLGRRGPINEQFF.